Listed below are T cell receptor beta chains from one sample, sequenced in a study of neurological immune-mediated disorders. TCRdb re-analysed the 5' RACE reads in MiXCR, keeping a single row per CDR3 protein. This sample has about 66,000 distinct CDR3 sequences; about 4.9% occur once, and the top ten carry 6.9%. Sequencing input: PBMCs. The origin of the receptors is a man aged 30-40 years with multiple sclerosis. The CDR3 runs from the conserved cysteine through the conserved F or W. A D gene is named only where the DNA matches it firmly. Expanded clones get a size class; other rows say once, few or many, or leave the size out.

abundance | j_gene | v_gene | d_gene | CDR3aa | CDR3nt
many | TRBJ1-1 | TRBV20-1 | TRBD1 | CSARASFLGQGGTEAFF | TGCAGTGCTAGAGCGTCGTTTTTGGGACAGGGCGGAACTGAAGCTTTCTTT
many | TRBJ2-7 | TRBV27 | NA | CARPGTKNEQYF | TGTGCCCGACCCGGGACAAAAAACGAGCAGTACTTC
many | TRBJ1-1 | TRBV5-1 | TRBD1 | CASSTRQGLNTEAFF | TGCGCCAGCAGCACCCGACAGGGTTTGAACACTGAAGCTTTCTTT
many | TRBJ1-1 | TRBV7-2 | NA | CASSLSAFRGTEAFF | TGTGCCAGCAGCTTATCTGCGTTTCGGGGGACTGAAGCTTTCTTT
NA | TRBJ2-6 | TRBV3-1 | NA | CASSQDISPSGANVLTF | TGTGCCAGCAGCCAAGATATCAGCCCCTCAGGGGCCAACGTCCTGACTTTC
many | TRBJ2-2 | TRBV9 | NA | CASSVHTIGELFF | TGTGCCAGCAGCGTCCACACAATCGGGGAGCTGTTTTTT
many | TRBJ1-1 | TRBV5-1 | TRBD1 | CASSLDRGQTEAFF | TGCGCCAGCAGCTTAGACAGGGGGCAAACTGAAGCTTTCTTT
many | TRBJ1-1 | TRBV27 | TRBD1 | CASNRQGPNTEAFF | TGTGCCAGCAACCGACAGGGGCCGAACACTGAAGCTTTCTTT
few | TRBJ2-1 | TRBV20-1 | NA | CSAPTFYNEQFF | TGCAGTGCCCCGACCTTTTACAATGAGCAGTTCTTC
many | TRBJ2-7 | TRBV5-1 | TRBD1 | CASSLRTGTYEQYF | TGCGCCAGCAGCTTGCGGACAGGGACCTACGAGCAGTACTTC
many | TRBJ2-7 | TRBV10-3 | NA | CAIMGGLSYEQYF | TGTGCCATCATGGGGGGGCTGTCCTACGAGCAGTACTTC
NA | TRBJ1-5 | TRBV15 | NA | CAAGSLGPLQPQNF | TGTGCCGCCGGAAGTTTGGGACCGCTTCAGCCCCAGAATTTT
many | TRBJ1-2 | TRBV7-2 | NA | CASSLVGQGLGYGYTF | TGTGCCAGCAGCTTAGTGGGGCAGGGCCTAGGCTATGGCTACACCTTC
many | TRBJ2-7 | TRBV5-1 | TRBD2 | CASSRSPLGPAGLGYEQYF | TGCGCCAGCAGCCGGAGCCCGCTAGGCCCAGCGGGGTTGGGCTACGAGCAGTACTTC
many | TRBJ2-1 | TRBV12-3/TRBV12-4 | NA | CASSLGSRAHEQFF | TGTGCCAGCAGTTTAGGCTCTAGGGCCCATGAGCAGTTCTTC
many | TRBJ2-5 | TRBV15 | NA | CATSRDSQETQYF | TGTGCCACCAGCAGGGACAGCCAAGAGACCCAGTACTTC
many | TRBJ1-2 | TRBV20-1 | TRBD1 | CSATSDRGYGYTF | TGCAGTGCTACATCCGACAGGGGCTATGGCTACACCTTC
many | TRBJ1-1 | TRBV12-3/TRBV12-4 | NA | CASSLGEGLSAFF | TGTGCCAGCAGTTTAGGGGAAGGACTGAGTGCTTTCTTT
few | TRBJ1-1 | TRBV4-1 | NA | CASSQGRGPRDTEAFF | TGCGCCAGCAGCCAAGGCCGCGGCCCTAGGGACACTGAAGCTTTCTTT
many | TRBJ2-5 | TRBV3-1 | NA | CASSQGINQETQYF | TGTGCCAGCAGCCAAGGAATCAACCAAGAGACCCAGTACTTC
NA | TRBJ2-2 | TRBV5-1 | TRBD1 | CASSNTGQGETGELFF | TGCGCCAGCAGCAACACGGGACAGGGAGAGACCGGGGAGCTGTTTTTT
few | TRBJ2-5 | TRBV20-1 | NA | CSARDRQRGETQYF | TGCAGTGCTAGAGATCGACAGCGCGGTGAGACCCAGTACTTC
many | TRBJ1-2 | TRBV5-1 | NA | CASSLEGASHSYYGYTF | TGCGCCAGCAGCTTGGAAGGAGCTTCGCACTCTTACTATGGCTACACCTTC
many | TRBJ1-2 | TRBV12-3/TRBV12-4 | NA | CASSFLRVSNYGYTF | TGTGCCAGCAGTTTTTTAAGGGTATCTAACTATGGCTACACCTTC
many | TRBJ1-1 | TRBV6-6 | NA | CASSMDRMNTEAFF | TGTGCCAGCAGTATGGACAGAATGAACACTGAAGCTTTCTTT
few | TRBJ1-5 | TRBV7-6 | NA | CASSRTPAGRNQPQNF | TGTGCCAGCAGCCGTACGCCGGCCGGACGCAATCAGCCCCAGAATTTT
few | TRBJ2-1 | TRBV10-1 | NA | CASSDWGASYNEQFF | TGCGCCAGCAGTGACTGGGGGGCCTCCTACAATGAGCAGTTCTTC
NA | TRBJ1-1 | TRBV5-1 | NA | CASSPEERYTEAFF | TGCGCCAGCAGCCCCGAGGAAAGGTACACTGAAGCTTTCTTT
NA | TRBJ1-5 | TRBV11-2 | NA | CASSLLEDPYSNQPQHF | TGTGCCAGCAGCTTACTGGAGGACCCTTATAGCAATCAGCCCCAGCATTTT
few | TRBJ2-4 | TRBV15 | TRBD2 | CATSRGGGEDIQYF | TGTGCCACCAGCAGAGGTGGGGGGGAAGACATTCAGTACTTC
few | TRBJ1-1 | TRBV5-1 | NA | CASSLWAPGDDTEAFF | TGCGCCAGCAGCTTGTGGGCACCCGGGGATGACACTGAAGCTTTCTTT
many | TRBJ1-2 | TRBV5-6 | TRBD1 | CASRHLGTGGEDYGYTF | TGTGCCAGCAGGCATCTAGGGACAGGGGGCGAGGACTATGGCTACACCTTC
many | TRBJ2-3 | TRBV11-2 | NA | CASSTPGTYTDTQYF | TGTGCCAGCAGCACTCCCGGGACATATACAGATACGCAGTATTTT
many | TRBJ1-1 | TRBV12-3/TRBV12-4 | NA | CASPGQKEAFF | TGTGCCAGTCCAGGGCAGAAGGAAGCTTTCTTT
NA | TRBJ1-1 | TRBV5-1 | NA | CASSQPGSRTLMNTEAFF | TGCGCCAGCAGCCAACCAGGTTCCCGAACCCTAATGAACACTGAAGCTTTCTTT
many | TRBJ2-2 | TRBV4-1 | TRBD1 | CASSHFGQGWGTGELFF | TGCGCCAGCAGCCACTTCGGACAGGGATGGGGTACCGGGGAGCTGTTTTTT
few | TRBJ2-7 | TRBV10-3 | TRBD1 | CAISNGQGVFYEQYF | TGTGCCATCAGTAACGGACAGGGAGTCTTCTACGAGCAGTACTTC
many | TRBJ2-4 | TRBV9 | TRBD1 | CASSSPWEQGAIQYF | TGTGCCAGCAGCTCACCCTGGGAACAGGGGGCGATTCAGTACTTC
many | TRBJ1-1 | TRBV5-1 | NA | CASSLEGTLNTEAFF | TGCGCCAGCAGCTTGGAGGGGACTTTGAACACTGAAGCTTTCTTT
NA | TRBJ1-1 | TRBV18 | NA | CASSPRGGTEAFF | TGTGCCAGCTCACCTAGGGGAGGAACTGAAGCTTTCTTT
many | TRBJ1-2 | TRBV9 | NA | CASSADHRGGNGYTF | TGTGCCAGCAGCGCGGATCATAGGGGCGGTAATGGCTACACCTTC
few | TRBJ1-5 | TRBV4-1 | TRBD1 | CASSPGTGGLGNQPQNF | TGCGCCAGCAGCCCGGGGACAGGGGGTTTGGGCAATCAGCCCCAGAATTTT